This passage covers 6 T cell receptor beta chains from one sample sequenced in a study of blood T cell repertoires in COVID-19. Clones were sequenced by immunoSEQ multiplex PCR, and TCRdb holds only the in-frame ones, with some missing. Here the sample spans 150,000 to 200,000 clones, roughly 87% being singletons. Sequencing was performed on PBMCs or T cells enriched from blood (not recorded which). These TCRs come from a woman aged 40 to 50 with acute COVID-19.

The chain combines TRBV15 with TRBJ2-3; 8 bases map to TRBD1. This CDR3 has 15 residues. Germline CDR1 LNHNV, CDR2 YYDKDF (reference sequence). Trimming at V came to 1 base and at J to 5 bases, leaving 5 bases not matched to a gene. In DNA form, the CDR3 reads TGTGCCACCAGCAGAGGGGCAGGGGGCGTAGATACGCAGTATTTT. Its translation is CATSRGAGGVDTQYF.

This sequence joins TRBV30 and TRBJ2-7; 12 positions agree with TRBD1. This CDR3 has 19 residues. After removal of 4 bases from V and 2 bases from J, the junction contained 18 bases not matched to a gene. CDR1 and CDR2 (germline): GTSNPN, SVGIG (reference sequence). The CDR3 spells CAWIQSGTGGLTSPYEQYF. The CDR3 region has the DNA TGTGCCTGGATTCAATCTGGGACAGGGGGCCTAACCAGCCCCTACGAGCAGTACTTC.

This chain connects TRBV4-2 to TRBJ1-1; D perhaps matches TRBD1 (6 bases). Trimming pared 0 bases from V and 6 bases from J, leaving 14 bases between. This CDR3 is 15 amino acids long. Germline values: CDR1 LGHNA, CDR2 YNFKEQ. The CDR3 loop is CASSQEQGRPSEAFF. The CDR3 DNA follows: TGTGCCAGCAGCCAAGAACAGGGCAGACCGTCTGAAGCTTTCTTT.

The chain is built from TRBV11-2 and TRBJ2-1; possible D gene TRBD2, 6 bases. Germline CDR1 SGHAT, CDR2 FQNNGV. V was shortened by 1 base and J by 6 bases, with 13 bases between the two germline ends. CDR3 size: 15 residues. The chain's CDR3 is CASSLGSGPVNEQFF. The CDR3, as DNA: TGTGCCAGCAGCTTAGGCAGCGGGCCTGTCAATGAGCAGTTCTTC.

The chain links TRBV4-2 to TRBJ1-1; TRBD1 is a possible D gene (5 bases). The CDR3 has 15 residues. Germline lookup yields CDR1 LGHNA and CDR2 YNFKEQ. Between the trimmed V and J ends, which lost 0 bases and 4 bases, there was a span of 12 bases. Here the CDR3 reads CASSQDLGEGTEAFF. The CDR3 DNA reads TGTGCCAGCAGCCAAGATTTGGGGGAGGGCACTGAAGCTTTCTTT.

V is TRBV30 and J is TRBJ1-6; TRBD1 matches at 11 bases. This CDR3 contains 15 residues. Germline V gene sequence: CDR1 GTSNPN, CDR2 SVGIG (reference sequence). CDR3 residues: CGTRDRGSPWGPLHF. Written as DNA, the CDR3 is TGTGGGACCAGGGACAGGGGGTCCCCCTGGGGCCCCCTCCACTTT.